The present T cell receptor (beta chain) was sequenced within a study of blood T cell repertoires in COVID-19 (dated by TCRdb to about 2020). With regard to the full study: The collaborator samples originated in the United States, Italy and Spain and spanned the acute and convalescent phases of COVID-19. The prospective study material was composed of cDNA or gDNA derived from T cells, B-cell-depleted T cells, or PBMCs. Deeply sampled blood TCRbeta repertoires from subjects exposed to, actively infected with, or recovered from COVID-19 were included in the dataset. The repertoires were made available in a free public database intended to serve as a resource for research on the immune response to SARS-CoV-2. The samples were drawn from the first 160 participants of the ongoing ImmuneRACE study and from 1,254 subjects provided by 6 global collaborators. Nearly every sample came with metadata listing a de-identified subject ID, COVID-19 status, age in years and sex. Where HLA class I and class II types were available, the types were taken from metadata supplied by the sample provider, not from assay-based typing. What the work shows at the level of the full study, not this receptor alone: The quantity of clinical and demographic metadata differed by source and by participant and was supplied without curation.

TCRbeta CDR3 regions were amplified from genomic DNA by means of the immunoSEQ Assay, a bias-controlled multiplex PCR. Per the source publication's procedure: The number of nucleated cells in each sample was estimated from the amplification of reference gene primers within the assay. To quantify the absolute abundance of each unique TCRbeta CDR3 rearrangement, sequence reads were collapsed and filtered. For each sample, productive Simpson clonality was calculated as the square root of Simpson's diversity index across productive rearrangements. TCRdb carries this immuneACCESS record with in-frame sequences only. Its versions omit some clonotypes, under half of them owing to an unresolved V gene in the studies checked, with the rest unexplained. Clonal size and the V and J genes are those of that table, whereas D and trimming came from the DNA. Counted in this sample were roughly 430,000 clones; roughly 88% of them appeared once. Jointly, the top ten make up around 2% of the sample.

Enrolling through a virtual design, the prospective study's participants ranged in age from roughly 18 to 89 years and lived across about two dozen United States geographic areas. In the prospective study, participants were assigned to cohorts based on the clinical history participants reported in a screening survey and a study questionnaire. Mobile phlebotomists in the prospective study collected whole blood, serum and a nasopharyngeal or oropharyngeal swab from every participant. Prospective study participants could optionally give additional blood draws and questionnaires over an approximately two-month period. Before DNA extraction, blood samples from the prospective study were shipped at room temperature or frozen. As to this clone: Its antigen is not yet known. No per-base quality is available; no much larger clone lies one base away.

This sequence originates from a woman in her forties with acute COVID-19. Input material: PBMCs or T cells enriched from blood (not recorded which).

The nucleotide sequence is TGTGCCATCAGTGAAGAGCAAGAGACCCAGTACTTC. The encoded protein is CAISEEQETQYF. Recombination linked TRBV10-3 to TRBJ2-5, with the D gene too uncertain to name. V lost 3 bases and J lost 2 bases; the stretch between them is 4 bases long. CDR1 and CDR2, per the germline V gene, are ENHRY and SYGVKD. The CDR3 covers 12 residues, taking in both the cysteine and the phenylalanine. CDR3 DNA only is kept here, 36 bases in frame from base 1.